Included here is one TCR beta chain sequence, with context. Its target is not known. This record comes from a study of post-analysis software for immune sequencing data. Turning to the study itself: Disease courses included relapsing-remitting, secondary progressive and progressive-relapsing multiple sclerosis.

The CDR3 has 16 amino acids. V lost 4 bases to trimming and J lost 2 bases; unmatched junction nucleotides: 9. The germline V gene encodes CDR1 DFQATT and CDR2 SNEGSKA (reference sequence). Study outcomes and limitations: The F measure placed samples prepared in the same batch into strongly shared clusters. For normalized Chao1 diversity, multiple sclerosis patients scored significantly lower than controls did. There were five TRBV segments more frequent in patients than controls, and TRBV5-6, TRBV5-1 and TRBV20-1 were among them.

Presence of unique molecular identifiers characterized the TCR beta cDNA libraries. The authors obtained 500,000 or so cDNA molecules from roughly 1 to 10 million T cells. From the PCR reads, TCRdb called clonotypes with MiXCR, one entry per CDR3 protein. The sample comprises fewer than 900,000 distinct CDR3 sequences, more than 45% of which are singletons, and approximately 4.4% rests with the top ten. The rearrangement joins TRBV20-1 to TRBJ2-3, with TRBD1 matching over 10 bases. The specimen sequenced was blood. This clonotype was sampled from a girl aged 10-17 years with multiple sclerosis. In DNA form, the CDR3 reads TGCAGTGCTAATAACCGGGACAGGGGTAACACAGATACGCAGTATTTT. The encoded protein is CSANNRDRGNTDTQYF.